The 26 T cell receptor beta chains presented below share a single source sample, sequenced in a study of PD-1 blockade in classical Hodgkin lymphoma. The time point was: cycle 4 day 1 (C4D1), after about 6 weeks of nivolumab. Brentuximab vedotin exposure varied, and every patient relapsed after autologous stem cell transplantation. Produced via immunoSEQ multiplex PCR; TCRdb's table is partial and in-frame only. The repertoire has around 90,000 clones, approximately 78% of them found once; the top ten carry 8% to 9.5%. Specimen: peripheral blood mononuclear cells (PBMCs), collected before the fourth cycle of nivolumab. These receptors came from a human donor with classical Hodgkin lymphoma.

This chain connects TRBV30 to TRBJ1-4; weak D call: TRBD1 (5 bases). The CDR3 extends over 14 amino acids. Germline loops: CDR1 GTSNPN, CDR2 SVGIG (reference sequence). The V end was cut by 3 bases, the J end by 4 bases, with 12 bases between. This chain's CDR3 is CAWSRGVYNEKLFF. The CDR3 nucleotides read TGTGCCTGGAGCCGGGGGGTATATAATGAAAAACTGTTTTTT.

This clone was detected a few times. The rearrangement joins TRBV15 to TRBJ1-5; tentative D call: TRBD1 (5 bases). In germline, CDR1 is LNHNV, CDR2 YYDKDF (reference sequence). The ends were cut back, 1 base at V and 8 bases at J, with 15 bases in the middle. The CDR3 is made up of 15 amino acids. The CDR3 bases are TGTGCCACCAGCAGAGGGGGGGGGTTCATCAAGCCCCAGCATTTT. Translation gives CATSRGGGFIKPQHF.

The chain is built from TRBV6-5 and TRBJ2-3; D call uncertain. This CDR3 region has 14 residues. Looked up from germline, CDR1 is MNHEY and CDR2 is SVGAGI. V was trimmed by 2 bases and J by 2 bases, leaving 8 bases between them. CDR3 DNA: TGTGCCAGCAGTTACGTCGGAGCCACAGATACGCAGTATTTT. It codes for CASSYVGATDTQYF.

The CDR3 DNA follows: TGTGCCAGCAGCCCTCAGGGACTAACATTCTACGAGCAGTACTTC. It encodes CASSPQGLTFYEQYF. The chain carries TRBV7-2 and TRBJ2-7, with 7 bases that match TRBD2. Trimming removed 5 bases from V and 3 bases from J; junction bases left unmatched: 10. This CDR3 region has 15 residues. CDR1 and CDR2 (germline): SGHTA, FQGNSA. Filled out from reference TRBV7-2 and TRBJ2-7, the complete variable domain reads GAGVSQSPSNKVTEKGKDVELRCDPISGHTALYWYRQSLGQGLEFLIYFQGNSAPDKSGLPSDRFSAERTGGSVSTLTIQRTQQEDSAVYLCASSPQGLTFYEQYFGPGTRLTVT.

This chain joins TRBV5-1 and TRBJ1-1; the D gene is possibly TRBD1 (5 bases). The length of the CDR3 is 14 residues. The germline gives CDR1 SGHRS, CDR2 YFSETQ. Between the trimmed V and J ends, which lost 6 bases and 4 bases, there was a span of 16 bases. In nucleotides, the CDR3 is TGCGCCAGCACCCTGGGGGGGTCAGGCACTGAAGCTTTCTTT. It specifies CASTLGGSGTEAFF.

This chain connects TRBV7-9 to TRBJ2-3; the match to TRBD2 covers 12 bases. Per the germline V gene, CDR1 is SEHNR and CDR2 is FQNEAQ (reference sequence). With V trimmed by 3 bases and J by 4 bases, 5 bases remained unmatched. There are 16 residues in the CDR3. CDR3 bases: TGTGCCAGCAGCTTGCGGACTAGCGGGATTTCAGATACGCAGTATTTT. The encoded protein is CASSLRTSGISDTQYF. Full variable domain (outside the CDR3, taken from reference TRBV7-9 and TRBJ2-3): DTGVSQNPRHKITKRGQNVTFRCDPISEHNRLYWYRQTLGQGPEFLTYFQNEAQLEKSRLLSDRFSAERPKGSFSTLEIQRTEQGDSAMYLCASSLRTSGISDTQYFGPGTRLTVL.

The V call is TRBV4-2, the J call TRBJ2-2, with 7 bases aligning to TRBD2. CDR1 LGHNA and CDR2 YNFKEQ come from the germline V gene. CDR3 length: 15 residues. The V gene end was trimmed by 3 bases and the J gene end by 5 bases; junction bases not matched to a gene: 6. CDR3 sequence reads: CASSHLQRDTGELFF. As DNA, the CDR3 is TGTGCCAGCAGCCACCTCCAGCGGGATACCGGGGAGCTGTTTTTT.

The chain employs TRBV2 and TRBJ1-1; TRBD1 is a possible D gene (5 bases). Germline lookup yields CDR1 SNHLY and CDR2 FYNNEI. The CDR3 is made up of 17 amino acids. V gave up 4 bases and J gave up 0 bases, with 18 bases separating them. The CDR3 loop is CASSVPGAGPMNTEAFF. The CDR3 DNA sequence: TGTGCCAGCAGTGTCCCGGGAGCGGGGCCCATGAACACTGAAGCTTTCTTT.

Turning to this clone: Here the CDR3 omits its conserved ending phenylalanine or tryptophan, so a read error is the likely source. It is unclear where the CDR3 begins or ends on the DNA, so no DNA is shown, and the CDR3 is as TCRdb lists it. The chain uses TRBV5-1 and TRBJ1-2; no check of the table's D call, TRBD1, against the DNA was made. CDR1 is SGHRS, CDR2 YFSETQ, per germline. Counting both end residues, the CDR3 totals 9 amino acids. This chain's CDR3 is CASSLEIQV.

This clone was seen more than once but under ten times. The gene calls are TRBV7-9 and TRBJ2-5, with D unresolved. The CDR3 covers 15 residues. Germline assignment: CDR1 SEHNR and CDR2 FQNEAQ (reference sequence). The V end lost 3 bases, the J end lost 2 bases, and 13 bases lay between the germline ends. The CDR3, as DNA: TGTGCCAGCAGCTTGTTCGGCATAGGGCAAGAGACCCAGTACTTC. Its protein is CASSLFGIGQETQYF.

The chain uses TRBV30 and TRBJ2-3, with 9 bases that match TRBD1. The V and J ends lost 4 bases and 3 bases, in that order; junction bases with no gene match: 8. This CDR3 region has 15 residues. CDR1 and CDR2 from the germline V gene are GTSNPN and SVGIG (reference sequence). The CDR3 sequence is CAWNRGQGQTDTQYF. The CDR3 region has the DNA TGTGCCTGGAACCGAGGACAGGGGCAGACAGATACGCAGTATTTT.

This clone appeared once. This rearrangement joins TRBV4-3 to TRBJ2-5; D remains unclear. The CDR3 totals 13 residues. Germline V CDR1 and CDR2: LGHNA, YSLEER. Trimming cost V 4 bases and J 5 bases, with 11 bases left between them. The CDR3 reads CASSRDRSETQYF. DNA for the CDR3: TGCGCCAGCAGCCGGGATCGCTCGGAGACCCAGTACTTC.

This clone was observed a few times. The V call is TRBV6-1, the J call TRBJ1-4; 7 nucleotides agree with TRBD1. The CDR3 has 13 amino acids. Germline values: CDR1 MNHNS, CDR2 SASEGT. After removal of 6 bases from V and 6 bases from J, the junction contained 4 bases not matched to a gene. The chain's CDR3 is CASRVTGDEKLFF. CDR3 in DNA: TGTGCCAGCAGGGTTACAGGGGATGAAAAACTGTTTTTT.

This chain connects TRBV9 to TRBJ2-3; D gene uncertain. The CDR3 is 14 residues long. Per germline, CDR1 SGDLS and CDR2 YYNGEE. Trimming left V 3 bases short and J 5 bases short, with 13 bases between. The CDR3 region has the DNA TGTGCCAGCAGCGCCGTCAGGTGGGGAGATACGCAGTATTTT. Translating gives CASSAVRWGDTQYF. Using reference TRBV9 and TRBJ2-3 for the parts outside the CDR3, the full variable domain is DSGVTQTPKHLITATGQRVTLRCSPRSGDLSVYWYQQSLDQGLQFLIQYYNGEERAKGNILERFSAQQFPDLHSELNLSSLELGDSALYFCASSAVRWGDTQYFGPGTRLTVL.

In the case of this clone: Other nucleotide sequences from this sample produce the same CDR3. The V call is TRBV7-3, the J call TRBJ2-5; a weak D match, TRBD2 (6 bases). The CDR3 is 14 amino acids. Trimming took off 1 base at V and 2 bases at J, with 8 bases between the two ends. The germline V gene encodes CDR1 SGHTA and CDR2 FQGTGA. CDR3 nucleotide sequence: TGTGCCAGCAGCTTAAATGGGGGGCAAGAGACCCAGTACTTC. Protein: CASSLNGGQETQYF.

This clone was observed once. CDR3 protein: CASTLQGASTDTQYF. CDR3 nucleotide sequence: TGTGCCAGCACTTTACAGGGGGCGAGCACAGATACGCAGTATTTT. V is TRBV7-3 and J is TRBJ2-3; 9 bases match TRBD1. The germline V gene encodes CDR1 SGHTA and CDR2 FQGTGA. V lost 7 bases and J lost 0; bases outside the gene matches: 5. The CDR3 extends over 15 amino acids.

CDR3 DNA: TGTGCCTGGGGGGGACAGGGTTCCTCAATCTATGGCTACACCTTC. This translates into CAWGGQGSSIYGYTF. This sequence joins TRBV30 and TRBJ1-2; 9 nucleotides match TRBD1. The CDR3 is made up of 15 amino acids. Germline V lookup: CDR1 GTSNPN, CDR2 SVGIG (reference sequence). V shed 5 bases and J 4 bases; nucleotides not matched to a gene: 11.

This sequence joins TRBV27 and TRBJ1-6; D may be TRBD1 (5 bases). The CDR3 spans 13 residues. Trimming shortened V by 10 bases and J by 10 bases, and 17 bases separated the two germline ends. CDR1 MNHEY and CDR2 SMNVEV come from the germline V gene (reference sequence). The CDR3 is CATYRAWGSPLHF. CDR3 in DNA: TGTGCCACCTACCGGGCTTGGGGGTCACCCCTCCACTTT.

This chain links TRBV2 with TRBJ2-7; unclear D gene. Germline V gene lookup returns CDR1 SNHLY and CDR2 FYNNEI. CDR3 length: 14 amino acids. V shed 0 bases and J shed 4 bases, with 10 bases lying between them. The CDR3 is CASSEAFQEYEQYF. The DNA for the CDR3 is TGTGCCAGCAGTGAAGCGTTCCAAGAATACGAGCAGTACTTC.

V usage is TRBV30 and J usage is TRBJ1-5, with 7 positions matching TRBD1. The CDR3 covers 15 residues. V shed 3 bases, J shed 4 bases, and the junction held 9 bases outside the gene matches. Germline V CDR1 and CDR2: GTSNPN, SVGIG (reference sequence). CDR3 DNA sequence: TGTGCCTGGAGCCTTCCTGACAGGGAAAATCAGCCCCAGCATTTT. Encoded protein: CAWSLPDRENQPQHF. Filled out from reference TRBV30 and TRBJ1-5, the complete variable domain reads SQTIHQWPATLVQPVGSPLSLECTVEGTSNPNLYWYRQAAGRGLQLLFYSVGIGQISSEVPQNLSASRPQDRQFILSSKKLLLSDSGFYLCAWSLPDRENQPQHFGDGTRLSIL.

The chain has TRBV6-5 and TRBJ1-3; maybe TRBD1 (5 bases). CDR3 length: 14 amino acids. Germline loops: CDR1 MNHEY, CDR2 SVGAGI. V gave up 5 bases and J gave up 0 bases, with 8 bases separating them. CDR3 coding DNA: TGTGCCAGCAGTCGACAGAACTCTGGAAACACCATATATTTT. Translation gives CASSRQNSGNTIYF.

This chain joins TRBV19 and TRBJ1-4, with 8 bases matching TRBD1. CDR1 and CDR2 (germline): LNHDA, SQIVND (reference sequence). This CDR3 is built from 13 residues. V trimming: 9 bases; J trimming: 6 bases; junction bases outside the gene matches: 6. CDR3 residues: CASSDRGDEKLFF. CDR3 nucleotide sequence: TGTGCCAGCTCCGACAGGGGAGATGAAAAACTGTTTTTT.

This sequence joins TRBV5-1 and TRBJ2-3, with a weak D call TRBD1 (5 bases). The germline V gene encodes CDR1 SGHRS and CDR2 YFSETQ. The length of the CDR3 is 14 residues. V was trimmed by 3 bases and J by 2 bases, leaving 10 bases between them. CDR3 amino acids: CASSYDRNTDTQYF. CDR3 sequence (DNA): TGCGCCAGCAGCTACGACAGAAACACAGATACGCAGTATTTT.

This rearrangement joins TRBV2 to TRBJ2-3; 8 nucleotides agree with TRBD1. Trimming removed 8 bases from V and 1 base from J; junction bases left unmatched: 11. The CDR3 runs 16 residues. Germline CDR1 reads SNHLY; CDR2 reads FYNNEI. CDR3 bases: TGTGCCAGCTCCCTTCTTCAACAGGGGGGCACAGATACGCAGTATTTT. It is translated as CASSLLQQGGTDTQYF.

This clone was detected only a few times. Other nucleotide sequences in the sample specify the same CDR3. This sequence joins TRBV18 and TRBJ2-1; D remains ambiguous. Germline V gives CDR1 KGHSH, CDR2 LQKENI. This CDR3 has 15 residues. The germline V and J ends were trimmed by 3 bases and 0 bases, with 9 bases remaining between them. In DNA form, the CDR3 reads TGTGCCAGCTCACCTCCAGGCTACTCCTACAATGAGCAGTTCTTC. It translates to CASSPPGYSYNEQFF.

As for this clone: In the same sample, other DNA sequences code for this CDR3. The genes are TRBV5-1 and TRBJ2-5; D gene uncertain. V was clipped by 3 bases and J by 1 base, with 1 base between them. This CDR3 has 11 amino acids. Germline V gives CDR1 SGHRS, CDR2 YFSETQ. CDR3 DNA sequence: TGCGCCAGCAGCTCCCAAGAGACCCAGTACTTC. Translating gives CASSSQETQYF.